The 30 T cell receptor beta chains given below trace back to one sample, sequenced in a study of T cell responses to AZD1222 COVID-19 vaccine. The assay was immunoSEQ multiplex PCR, and TCRdb's table has in-frame clones only and misses some. This repertoire shows 110,000 to 150,000 clones, just over 90% found once; its top ten account for more than 0.85%. The sequenced sample was peripheral blood, obtained on day 0 of MenACWY control vaccination. The receptors originated from an adult in good health.

CDR3 nucleotides: TGTGCCTGGAGAGTGCTAGCGGGGACCTACGAGCAGTACTTC. It yields the protein CAWRVLAGTYEQYF. The J gene is TRBJ2-7, the V gene TRBV30; 9 bases line up with TRBD2. CDR1 is GTSNPN, CDR2 SVGIG, per germline (reference sequence). This CDR3 region has 14 residues. After removal of 3 bases from V and 2 bases from J, the junction contained 5 bases not matched to a gene.

The chain carries TRBV5-8 and TRBJ2-1, with unresolved D. The CDR3 sequence is 13 residues long. Deletions cut 4 bases from V and 4 bases from J, with 9 bases between. Germline V gene data show CDR1 as SGHTS and CDR2 as YDEGEE. DNA of the CDR3: TGTGCCAGCAGCCCCAGACGGTACAATGAGCAGTTCTTC. Translated, it gives CASSPRRYNEQFF. The complete variable domain, with remaining parts taken from reference TRBV5-8 and TRBJ2-1, reads EAGVTQSPTHLIKTRGQQATLRCSPISGHTSVYWYQQALGLGLQFLLWYDEGEERNRGNFPPRFSGRQFPNYSSELNVNALELEDSALYLCASSPRRYNEQFFGPGTRLTVL.

In regard to this clone: This same CDR3 is encoded by further DNA sequences in the sample. This sequence joins TRBV6-5 and TRBJ1-1; D uncertain. Trimming left V 6 bases short and J 1 base short, with 9 bases between. CDR1 MNHEY and CDR2 SVGAGI come from the germline V gene. The CDR3 totals 13 residues. The CDR3 DNA sequence: TGTGCCAGCAGCCGAGGCGGGAACACTGAAGCTTTCTTT. Its protein is CASSRGGNTEAFF.

This rearrangement joins TRBV13 to TRBJ1-1; tentatively, D is TRBD1 (5 bases). Germline V lookup: CDR1 PRHDT, CDR2 FYEKMQ (reference sequence). Trimming stripped 1 base from V and 5 bases from J, with 14 bases between. This CDR3 has 15 amino acids. As DNA, the CDR3 is TGTGCCAGCAGCTTAGCGTACGGGGGGAGGACTGAAGCTTTCTTT. Translation gives CASSLAYGGRTEAFF.

This clone was seen just once. The gene calls are TRBV7-8 and TRBJ2-7, with D possibly matching TRBD2 (6 bases). The CDR3 loop spans 15 amino acids. Germline lookup yields CDR1 SGHVS and CDR2 FQNEAQ. V gave up 1 base and J gave up 2 bases, with 12 bases separating them. The CDR3 region is CASSLEAGSTYEQYF. The CDR3 DNA sequence: TGTGCCAGCAGCTTAGAGGCGGGAAGTACCTACGAGCAGTACTTC.

The chain carries TRBV4-3 and TRBJ1-6, with D uncertain. Germline lookup yields CDR1 LGHNA and CDR2 YSLEER. The CDR3 length is 17 residues. V lost 0 bases and J 3 bases, leaving 12 bases between the germline ends. Written as DNA, the CDR3 is TGCGCCAGCAGCCAAGATGAGGTTGGGCTCTATAATTCACCCCTCCACTTT. It translates to CASSQDEVGLYNSPLHF.

This chain connects TRBV30 to TRBJ2-7; no clear D gene. The CDR3 spans 12 residues. CDR1 is GTSNPN and CDR2 is SVGIG in the germline V gene (reference sequence). V lost 4 bases to trimming and J lost 1 base, with 8 bases between them. This CDR3 reads CAWTGGSYEQYF. DNA for the CDR3: TGTGCCTGGACTGGCGGATCCTACGAGCAGTACTTC.

The chain uses TRBV10-1 and TRBJ2-5, with D tentatively TRBD1 (6 bases). From germline, CDR1 is WNHNN and CDR2 SYGVQD (reference sequence). The V end lost 2 bases, the J end lost 3 bases, and 10 bases lay between the germline ends. The CDR3 loop spans 14 amino acids. The chain's CDR3 is CASSEGTIEETQYF. The CDR3, as DNA: TGCGCCAGCAGTGAGGGGACAATTGAAGAGACCCAGTACTTC.

The chain employs TRBV6-4 and TRBJ1-6; no clear D. The CDR3 runs to 13 residues. Trimming left V 4 bases short and J 7 bases short, with 8 bases between. Germline lookup yields CDR1 MRHNA and CDR2 SNTAGT. The CDR3 here is CASSAADNSPLHF. The DNA for the CDR3 is TGTGCCAGCAGTGCCGCGGACAATTCACCCCTCCACTTT.

V gene TRBV6-5 combines with J gene TRBJ1-4; possible D gene TRBD1, 5 bases. The V end lost 11 bases, the J end lost 4 bases, and 20 bases lay between the germline ends. Germline CDR1 reads MNHEY; CDR2 reads SVGAGI. There are 15 residues in the CDR3. The CDR3 is CAAAEGVGRNEKLFF. CDR3 DNA: TGTGCCGCGGCCGAGGGAGTGGGGCGTAATGAAAAACTGTTTTTT.

The V and J genes are TRBV19 and TRBJ2-2, with 7 bases fitting TRBD1. The V gene's germline CDR1 is LNHDA and CDR2 SQIVND (reference sequence). This CDR3 has 16 amino acids. The V and J ends lost 2 bases and 0 bases, in that order; junction bases with no gene match: 3. In nucleotides, the CDR3 is TGTGCCAGTAGTATAATTCAGGGGGCGAACACCGGGGAGCTGTTTTTT. Translated, it gives CASSIIQGANTGELFF.

The rearrangement joins TRBV28 to TRBJ1-1; D is unclear. CDR3 length equals 13 residues. The ends were cut back, 7 bases at V and 5 bases at J, with 14 bases in the middle. Germline V CDR1 and CDR2: MDHEN, SYDVKM. This chain's CDR3 is CASTLETWTEAFF. The CDR3 DNA reads as TGTGCCAGCACCCTGGAGACCTGGACTGAAGCTTTCTTT.

The chain combines TRBV14 with TRBJ1-2; D is unresolved. CDR3 length equals 15 residues. Looked up from germline, CDR1 is SGHDN and CDR2 is FVKESK. Trimming pared 3 bases from V and 2 bases from J, leaving 13 bases between. CDR3 bases: TGTGCCAGCAGCCATAATCGAGCAATCAACTATGGCTACACCTTC. Translating gives CASSHNRAINYGYTF.

Written as DNA, the CDR3 is TGTGCCAGTACCCTGGGCGGCAGGGTACCTGAAAAACTGTTTTTT. It yields the protein CASTLGGRVPEKLFF. The genes are TRBV19 and TRBJ1-4; D might be TRBD1 (5 bases). Germline V gene sequence: CDR1 LNHDA, CDR2 SQIVND (reference sequence). This CDR3 has 15 amino acids. V lost 7 bases, J lost 7 bases, and 19 bases lay in between.

The chain combines TRBV18 with TRBJ1-2; 10 nucleotides line up with TRBD1. Unmatched junction bases numbered 12, after V lost 3 bases and J lost 8 bases. Germline assignment: CDR1 KGHSH and CDR2 LQKENI. The CDR3 runs to 16 residues. The CDR3 sequence is CASSPPSTTGGAGYTF. In nucleotides, the CDR3 is TGTGCCAGCTCACCCCCGAGCACGACAGGGGGCGCGGGCTACACCTTC.

This chain links TRBV28 with TRBJ1-1; D gene ambiguous. This CDR3 has 14 amino acids. The germline V gene encodes CDR1 MDHEN and CDR2 SYDVKM. V was cut by 5 bases and J by 4 bases, with 14 bases left in between. In DNA form, the CDR3 reads TGTGCCAGCAGTCCTCCCCGGGATATCACTGAAGCTTTCTTT. This gives the protein CASSPPRDITEAFF. Drawing the rest from reference TRBV28 and TRBJ1-1, the complete variable domain is DVKVTQSSRYLVKRTGEKVFLECVQDMDHENMFWYRQDPGLGLRLIYFSYDVKMKEKGDIPEGYSVSREKKERFSLILESASTNQTSMYLCASSPPRDITEAFFGQGTRLTVV.

The rearrangement joins TRBV19 to TRBJ1-1; a possible D gene is TRBD1 (5 bases). This CDR3 region has 13 residues. V was cut by 6 bases and J by 1 base, with 9 bases left in between. Germline CDR1 LNHDA, CDR2 SQIVND (reference sequence). Written as DNA, the CDR3 is TGTGCCAGTAGGTTGACAGCGAACACTGAAGCTTTCTTT. This translates into CASRLTANTEAFF.

This sequence joins TRBV2 and TRBJ2-7; 7 bases align to TRBD2. V gave up 5 bases and J gave up 0 bases; unmatched junction bases: 7. The length of the CDR3 is 15 residues. The germline gives CDR1 SNHLY, CDR2 FYNNEI. The CDR3 sequence is CASSNVAGPSYEQYF. CDR3 sequence (DNA): TGTGCCAGCAGTAATGTAGCGGGTCCCTCCTACGAGCAGTACTTC. The variable domain in full, completed from reference TRBV2 and TRBJ2-7, reads EPEVTQTPSHQVTQMGQEVILRCVPISNHLYFYWYRQILGQKVEFLVSFYNNEISEKSEIFDDQFSVERPDGSNFTLKIRSTKLEDSAMYFCASSNVAGPSYEQYFGPGTRLTVT.

The chain has TRBV5-1 and TRBJ2-3; weak D call: TRBD2 (6 bases). Germline-derived CDR1 and CDR2 are SGHRS and YFSETQ. Between the trimmed V and J ends, which lost 0 bases and 1 base, there was a span of 9 bases. The CDR3 extends over 15 amino acids. The CDR3, as DNA: TGCGCCAGCAGCTTGGTTGAGCGGGGCACAGATACGCAGTATTTT. Translation gives CASSLVERGTDTQYF.

This chain joins TRBV6-5 and TRBJ1-3; D ambiguous. Looked up from germline, CDR1 is MNHEY and CDR2 is SVGAGI. Trimming left V 0 bases short and J 4 bases short, with 10 bases between. The CDR3 covers 15 residues. This chain's CDR3 is CASSYSKRRGNTIYF. The CDR3 nucleotides are TGTGCCAGCAGTTACTCGAAGAGGCGAGGAAACACCATATATTTT.

CDR3: CASANGRRKPNNTEAFF. The CDR3 bases are TGCGCCAGCGCCAACGGCAGAAGGAAGCCAAACAACACTGAAGCTTTCTTT. The chain couples TRBV4-1 to TRBJ1-1; no clear D. Germline loops: CDR1 MGHRA, CDR2 YSYEKL. The CDR3 has 17 amino acids. V was clipped by 8 bases and J by 2 bases, with 24 bases between them.

In nucleotides, the CDR3 is TGTGCCAGCAGCTTAGGGGCGCCTAGCTATGGCTACACCTTC. Its translation is CASSLGAPSYGYTF. This chain links TRBV7-9 with TRBJ1-2; D uncertain. Germline CDR1 is SEHNR and CDR2 is FQNEAQ (reference sequence). Trimming pared 1 base from V and 4 bases from J, leaving 10 bases between. CDR3 length: 14 amino acids. The full variable domain, its missing parts supplied by reference TRBV7-9 and TRBJ1-2, is DTGVSQNPRHKITKRGQNVTFRCDPISEHNRLYWYRQTLGQGPEFLTYFQNEAQLEKSRLLSDRFSAERPKGSFSTLEIQRTEQGDSAMYLCASSLGAPSYGYTFGSGTRLTVV.

The V call is TRBV6-5, the J call TRBJ2-7, with 9 bases that match TRBD1. Germline values: CDR1 MNHEY, CDR2 SVGAGI. The CDR3 runs to 16 residues. Trimming removed 0 bases from V and 5 bases from J; junction bases left unmatched: 8. The CDR3 spells CASSYSATGGRNEQYF. CDR3 nucleotides: TGTGCCAGCAGTTACTCAGCGACAGGGGGAAGGAACGAGCAGTACTTC.

This chain's CDR3 is CASSYEAGQGDYGYTF. DNA of the CDR3: TGTGCCAGCAGTTACGAGGCAGGCCAGGGAGACTATGGCTACACCTTC. The chain uses TRBV6-2 or TRBV6-3 and TRBJ1-2; perhaps TRBD1 as D (5 bases). The CDR3 loop spans 16 amino acids. V was shortened by 2 bases and J by 3 bases, with 16 bases between the two germline ends. Germline CDR1 is MNHEY and CDR2 is SVGEGT.

CDR3 in DNA: TGTGCCAGCAGTTACGACAGACCTTATAGCAATCAGCCCCAGCATTTT. This translates into CASSYDRPYSNQPQHF. The rearrangement joins TRBV6-5 to TRBJ1-5; D perhaps matches TRBD1 (5 bases). CDR1 is MNHEY and CDR2 is SVGAGI in the germline V gene. The CDR3 is made up of 16 amino acids. Trimming took 2 bases from V and 0 from J, leaving 11 bases between them.

The chain joins TRBV5-1 to TRBJ2-7; D is uncertain. CDR3 length: 14 residues. Germline V gene sequence: CDR1 SGHRS, CDR2 YFSETQ. Trimming took 0 bases from V and 0 from J, leaving 7 bases between them. The CDR3: CASSLGQISYEQYF. DNA of the CDR3: TGCGCCAGCAGCTTGGGCCAGATCTCCTACGAGCAGTACTTC.

The chain links TRBV4-1 to TRBJ2-3; D is tentatively TRBD1 or TRBD2 (5 bases each). Per the germline V gene, CDR1 is MGHRA and CDR2 is YSYEKL. Trimming removed 4 bases from V and 3 bases from J, with 20 bases in between. The CDR3 sequence is 17 residues long. The chain's CDR3 is CASSREGSREWTDTQYF. CDR3 sequence (DNA): TGCGCCAGCAGCCGAGAGGGGTCTAGAGAGTGGACAGATACGCAGTATTTT.

V is TRBV19 and J is TRBJ2-1; the match to TRBD2 covers 8 bases. The germline V gene has CDR1 LNHDA and CDR2 SQIVND (reference sequence). The CDR3 runs 17 residues. V dropped 7 bases and J dropped 4; count of bases not matched to a gene: 15. The CDR3 loop is CASKFRAGGIEYNEQFF. The CDR3 bases are TGTGCCAGTAAATTCAGGGCGGGAGGTATCGAATACAATGAGCAGTTCTTC.

The gene calls are TRBV28 and TRBJ2-5; D may be TRBD1 or TRBD2 (5 bases each). Germline CDR1 MDHEN, CDR2 SYDVKM. CDR3 length: 15 residues. Trimming removed 6 bases at V and 2 bases at J, with 16 bases between. The CDR3 DNA follows: TGTGCCAGCAGCCAGGCCGGGGCAGATCAAGAGACCCAGTACTTC. Its protein is CASSQAGADQETQYF.

The gene calls are TRBV7-3 and TRBJ1-6, with 7 positions matching TRBD1. The V gene end was trimmed by 4 bases and the J gene end by 10 bases; junction bases not matched to a gene: 7. Per the germline V gene, CDR1 is SGHTA and CDR2 is FQGTGA. The CDR3 contains 14 residues. CDR3 nucleotides: TGTGCCAGCAGCTCACAGGGGAATGGATCACCCCTCCACTTT. As protein: CASSSQGNGSPLHF.